A selection of T cell receptor beta chains follows, all from one sample in a study of post-analysis software for immune sequencing data. TCRdb re-called the PCR reads through MiXCR, storing one row per CDR3 protein. This sample has roughly 800,000 distinct CDR3 sequences, with 25% to 30% found just once. Sequenced: blood. The receptors derive from a girl under 18 with multiple sclerosis. Both conserved end residues are part of each CDR3. A D gene is named only where the DNA matches it firmly. Rows give clone size only sometimes, using once, few, many, or a class for an expanded clone.

TRBV4-3	-	few	TRBJ2-7	TGCGCCAGCAGCCAAGAGGCCGGCTACGAGCAGTACTTC	CASSQEAGYEQYF
TRBV20-1	-	-	TRBJ2-1	TGCAGTGCTAGGAAACCCCCTGGGCAGTTCTTC	CSARKPPGQFF
TRBV20-1	TRBD1	-	TRBJ2-6	TGCTTACCGGGACAGGGGGCATCTGGGGCCAACGTCCTGACTTTC	CLPGQGASGANVLTF
TRBV11-2	-	few	TRBJ2-7	TGTGCCAGCCTAGGACATCAGATGGACGAGCAGTACTTC	CASLGHQMDEQYF
TRBV20-1	-	-	TRBJ2-4	TGCAGTGCTACCTGGGGGGGCCTCGGGACAGCCAAAAACATTCAGTACTTC	CSATWGGLGTAKNIQYF
TRBV2	TRBD1	few	TRBJ2-7	TGTGCCACCCAATCCCGGGACAGGCCCTACGAGCAGTACTTC	CATQSRDRPYEQYF
TRBV6-2/TRBV6-3	TRBD2	few	TRBJ2-1	TGTGCCAGCAGTTATGCCCTAGCGGCCAACAATGAGCAGTTCTTC	CASSYALAANNEQFF
TRBV12-3/TRBV12-4	TRBD2	-	TRBJ2-2	TGTGCCAGCACCGGGAGGGTGAACACCGGGGAGCTGTTTTTT	CASTGRVNTGELFF
TRBV7-9	TRBD2	-	TRBJ2-1	TGTGCCAGCAGCCCACCCTTGGTATTAGCGGGATACAATGAGCAGTTCTTC	CASSPPLVLAGYNEQFF
TRBV7-9	TRBD2	few	TRBJ2-1	TGTGCCAGCAGCTTGGAAGCGGGACTAGCAAACAATGAGCAGTTCTTC	CASSLEAGLANNEQFF
TRBV7-2	-	-	TRBJ2-7	TGTGCCAGCAGCTCTGGTCCTTGGGCTATTGAGCAGTACTTC	CASSSGPWAIEQYF
TRBV20-1	-	few	TRBJ2-3	TGCAGTGCCATGCTTGGTGGGGCAGATACGCAGTATTTT	CSAMLGGADTQYF
TRBV5-1	-	few	TRBJ1-1	TGCGCCAGCAGCTCAGCCAGGGGAAGCACTGAAGCTTTCTTT	CASSSARGSTEAFF
TRBV6-2/TRBV6-3	-	-	TRBJ1-5	TGTGCCAGCAGGGACTATAGCAATCAGCCCCAGCATTTT	CASRDYSNQPQHF